Listed below are T cell receptor beta chains from one sample, sequenced in a study of T cell changes during pregnancy in multiple sclerosis. Some clones are missing from TCRdb's copy, which holds only in-frame ones; the method was immunoSEQ multiplex PCR. Counted here are some 94,000 clones, 92% occurring once; the ten biggest clones make up less than 2%. This specimen was peripheral blood, taken in the first trimester of pregnancy. Receptors originate from a female donor with multiple sclerosis, enrolled in a pregnancy study. Each CDR3 is given with its conserved first and last residue. The D gene is left open where the match is weak. The size entry is marked missing in some rows and otherwise reads once, few, many or a size class.

J	D	V	size	CDR3	DNA
TRBJ1-1	-	TRBV9	-	CASSVGLQGTEAFF	TGTGCCAGCAGCGTAGGACTCCAGGGGACTGAAGCTTTCTTT
TRBJ1-1	-	TRBV19	-	CASSRPGVNTEAFF	TGTGCCAGTAGTAGGCCAGGGGTGAACACTGAAGCTTTCTTT
TRBJ1-3	TRBD1	TRBV15	-	CATSLDRGTGNTIYF	TGTGCCACCAGCCTCGACAGGGGGACTGGAAACACCATATATTTT
TRBJ1-1	-	TRBV19	-	CASSTGYSEAFF	TGTGCCAGTAGTACGGGATACTCAGAAGCTTTCTTT
TRBJ2-1	-	TRBV27	-	CASSFRGDEQFF	TGTGCCAGCAGTTTTAGAGGAGATGAGCAGTTCTTC
TRBJ2-6	-	TRBV28	-	CAGSSGANVLTF	TGTGCCGGTAGCTCTGGGGCCAACGTCCTGACTTTC
TRBJ1-1	-	TRBV18	-	CASSPRSGEYTEAFF	TGTGCCAGCTCACCACGTTCAGGGGAGTACACTGAAGCTTTCTTT
TRBJ2-5	-	TRBV2	-	CASGTLAVGPRGETQYF	TGTGCCAGCGGAACCCTAGCGGTGGGCCCAAGGGGGGAGACCCAGTACTTC
TRBJ2-7	-	TRBV19	-	CASTETRGGYEQYF	TGTGCCAGTACGGAAACCAGGGGAGGGTACGAGCAGTACTTC
TRBJ2-1	TRBD1	TRBV30	-	CAWSEYMTGADEQFF	TGTGCCTGGAGCGAGTACATGACAGGGGCTGATGAGCAGTTCTTC
TRBJ1-1	TRBD1	TRBV9	-	CASSPWDRGDTEAFF	TGTGCCAGCAGCCCATGGGACAGGGGGGACACTGAAGCTTTCTTT
TRBJ2-2	-	TRBV5-1	-	CASSLAPIGRDTTGELFF	TGCGCCAGCAGCTTGGCCCCTATCGGCAGGGATACTACCGGGGAGCTGTTTTTT
TRBJ2-1	-	TRBV27	-	CASSFRQGNEQFF	TGTGCCAGCAGTTTCCGGCAGGGCAATGAGCAGTTCTTC
TRBJ1-2	-	TRBV5-4	-	CASSSARTNRDGYTF	TGTGCCAGCAGCTCCGCACGCACCAACAGGGATGGCTACACCTTC
TRBJ2-2	TRBD1	TRBV4-3	-	CASSRGTGGVDTGELFF	TGCGCCAGCAGCCGAGGGACAGGGGGAGTTGACACCGGGGAGCTGTTTTTT
TRBJ1-3	-	TRBV28	-	CASSLGRKRSGNTIYF	TGTGCCAGCAGTTTGGGCAGGAAACGCTCTGGAAACACCATATATTTT
TRBJ2-3	-	TRBV7-6	once	CASSPGGGSRTDTQYF	TGTGCCAGCAGCCCCGGGGGCGGGAGTCGTACAGATACGCAGTATTTT
TRBJ2-7	-	TRBV10-3	-	CAISVGFSGRGEQYF	TGTGCCATCAGTGTCGGTTTTTCAGGGCGAGGCGAGCAGTACTTC
TRBJ1-1	TRBD1	TRBV9	once	CASSAQGQINTEAFF	TGTGCCAGCAGCGCCCAGGGACAGATTAACACTGAAGCTTTCTTT
TRBJ1-2	-	TRBV6-6	-	CASSNSQDTYGYTF	TGTGCCAGCAGTAATTCACAGGATACCTATGGCTACACCTTC
TRBJ1-1	-	TRBV19	-	CASSIFGTPNTEAFF	TGTGCCAGTAGTATTTTCGGGACTCCGAACACTGAAGCTTTCTTT
TRBJ1-2	-	TRBV5-6	-	CASSLNKGIYGYTF	TGTGCCAGCAGCTTGAATAAGGGGATCTATGGCTACACCTTC
TRBJ2-3	-	TRBV6-6	-	CASSSGKYF	TGTGCCAGCAGTTCCGGGAAGTATTTT
TRBJ1-2	TRBD1	TRBV29-1	-	CSGSGGAVYGYTF	TGCAGCGGATCAGGGGGCGCGGTATATGGCTACACCTTC
TRBJ2-7	-	TRBV27	-	CASSFGSGSYEQYF	TGTGCCAGCAGTTTTGGGAGCGGTTCCTACGAGCAGTACTTC
TRBJ2-7	TRBD1	TRBV13	-	CASSSLRGVTGGYEQYF	TGTGCCAGCAGCTCGCTGAGGGGGGTGACAGGGGGCTACGAGCAGTACTTC
TRBJ2-7	TRBD2	TRBV6-1	-	CASSDGTGLGSFPTEQYF	TGTGCCAGCAGTGATGGGACCGGACTAGGCTCTTTCCCTACGGAGCAGTACTTC
TRBJ1-1	-	TRBV9	-	CASSVVNHLAFF	TGTGCCAGCAGCGTAGTAAACCACTTAGCTTTCTTT
TRBJ2-7	-	TRBV6-5	-	CASSRALQGYEQYF	TGTGCCAGCAGCCGGGCTTTACAGGGCTACGAGCAGTACTTC
TRBJ1-5	TRBD1	TRBV6-1	-	CASSERTGPNQPQHF	TGTGCCAGCAGTGAAAGGACAGGGCCCAATCAGCCCCAGCATTTT
TRBJ2-2	-	TRBV5-5	-	CASSLPRTGELFF	TGTGCCAGCAGCTTGCCGCGGACCGGGGAGCTGTTTTTT
TRBJ1-1	-	TRBV7-2	-	CASSIHAAGVNTEAFF	TGTGCCAGCAGCATCCACGCGGCAGGGGTGAACACTGAAGCTTTCTTT
TRBJ2-5	-	TRBV5-1	-	CASSVSSRETQYF	TGCGCCAGCAGCGTTTCCTCTCGAGAGACCCAGTACTTC
TRBJ2-2	TRBD2	TRBV6-1	-	CAISAGGNTGELFF	TGTGCCATCTCAGCGGGAGGGAACACCGGGGAGCTGTTTTTT
TRBJ2-7	TRBD1	TRBV28	-	CASSFRDRPYEQYF	TGTGCCAGCAGTTTCCGGGACAGGCCATACGAGCAGTACTTC
TRBJ1-3	-	TRBV5-8	-	CASSLSPISTIYF	TGTGCCAGCAGCTTAAGTCCGATCAGCACCATATATTTT
TRBJ2-7	-	TRBV5-6	-	CASSFRQVGSYEQYF	TGTGCCAGCAGCTTCAGACAGGTTGGCTCCTACGAGCAGTACTTC
TRBJ2-7	TRBD1	TRBV15	-	CATSSPGAGGYEQYF	TGTGCCACCAGCAGCCCCGGGGCAGGGGGCTACGAGCAGTACTTC
TRBJ2-3	TRBD2	TRBV7-6	-	CASSLGTSDTDTQYF	TGTGCCAGCAGCCTCGGGACTAGCGACACAGATACGCAGTATTTT
TRBJ2-1	TRBD1	TRBV13	-	CASSPNRGDEQFF	TGTGCCAGCAGCCCCAACAGGGGCGATGAGCAGTTCTTC
TRBJ1-1	-	TRBV2	-	CASSAMNRGTEAFF	TGTGCCAGCAGTGCAATGAATCGGGGGACTGAAGCTTTCTTT
TRBJ2-1	-	TRBV10-3	-	CAISTRGSGQFF	TGTGCCATCTCTACTCGGGGGAGTGGGCAGTTCTTC
TRBJ2-1	-	TRBV7-2	-	CASSLAIAVDEQFF	TGTGCCAGCAGCTTAGCAATAGCGGTCGATGAGCAGTTCTTC
TRBJ2-1	TRBD2	TRBV30	-	CAWSVLAGLYNEQFF	TGTGCCTGGAGTGTACTAGCGGGACTGTACAATGAGCAGTTCTTC